This T cell receptor beta chain was sequenced in a study of multiple sclerosis patients with progressive multifocal leukoencephalopathy (dated by TCRdb to between 2017 and 2020). At the level of the whole study: Peripheral T and B cells were examined in MS patients who developed PML (4 under natalizumab, 1 after alemtuzumab) and in treated patients who did not develop PML. The goal was to find JC virus-specific or public T-cell expansions that arose at the time of PML onset. Two natalizumab-treated patients who later developed PML were followed longitudinally from before therapy through 6 and 12 months to PML onset.

Broader findings and caveats from the paper: When PML developed, no shared TRBV or TRBJ gene usage and no preferred TRBV-TRBJ pairings were found. The analysis covered only peripheral blood, although cerebrospinal fluid or brain lymphocytes might be more informative for natalizumab-associated PML. Although TRB clones above 0.5% frequency turned up only in PML patients, the clones expanded at PML onset were already present before and during natalizumab therapy. Lower normalized Shannon entropy suggested less diverse TRB repertoires in most PML patients, whereas the natalizumab-treated controls showed values near 1. Given the small, descriptive cohort, it remained unclear whether the study findings reflect JC virus infection or general immunocompromise.

The immunoSEQ two-step multiplex PCR at survey-level depth was used to amplify TRB CDR3 regions from genomic DNA. Each PCR was spiked with synthetic inline TR CDR3 controls spanning all V-J pairings to estimate template counts and remove amplification bias. Reads went through processing to reduce amplification and sequencing bias, and quantification was done against synthetic TR CDR3 analogs. The study's processing was this. Raw data were processed in ImmunoSEQ Analyzer, removing out-of-frame sequences and CDR3s with stop codons, and genes were named by IMGT nomenclature. Normalized Shannon entropy, defined as 1 minus Pielou's evenness, served as the summary measure of repertoire diversity. TRB sequences were treated as identical only when sharing V gene, J gene and CDR3. Public PML clonotypes were CDR3s found in two or more PML-onset samples but not found earlier, in controls, or in public databases. Skylign with the observed count method was used to analyze CDR3 amino acid composition at each position. As stored in TCRdb, this immuneACCESS dataset retains in-frame rearrangements with V and J assigned. A fraction of the clones does not appear; measured against another copy, unresolved V genes explain less than half of the discrepancy, and the remainder lacks a known reason. V, J and clone size are those of that table, while D and trimming were read from the DNA. The sample table records approximately 35,000 clones; over 75% of these occur just once. Roughly 3.2% of the sample belongs to the ten largest clones.

According to the study, the label for this sample's time point signals: time of PML onset. The sample's treatment or condition label is to be understood as: on natalizumab therapy at sampling. Diagnosis of PML was based on clinical and MRI findings and confirmed by finding JC virus DNA in cerebrospinal fluid. In the natalizumab-treated patients, PML developed after between 16 and 56 months of natalizumab therapy. Every listed patient had received interferon beta before, and every PML patient was female. At the time of PML onset, T3 blood samples were collected. Ficoll-Hypaque density gradient centrifugation was used to isolate peripheral blood mononuclear cells. Concerning this clone itself: The antigen it recognizes is unknown. The sample holds no much larger clone one base away, and base qualities are not on file.

CDR1 and CDR2, looked up from the germline V gene (reference sequence), are LNHDA and SQIVND. The CDR3 goes from the cysteine to the phenylalanine over 13 residues. Only CDR3 DNA is held: 39 bases, read in frame from base 1. V and J are truncated by 7 bases and 1 base respectively, leaving an intervening sequence of 10 bases. The sample in question was PBMCs, obtained from a patient treated with natalizumab. The chain is made from TRBV19 and TRBJ1-2; the D segment could be TRBD1, given 5 matching bases. This TCR was sampled from a human donor with progressive multifocal leukoencephalopathy. CDR3 sequence: CASKGQDNYGYTF. The bases are TGTGCCAGTAAGGGGCAGGATAACTATGGCTACACCTTC.